These T cell receptor beta chains were read from a single sample in a study of OX40 agonist ivuxolimab in advanced cancers. Produced via immunoSEQ multiplex PCR; TCRdb's table is partial and in-frame only. This sample has about 28,000 clones, with 65% to 90% found just once. Specimen: CD4+ or CD8+ T cells sorted from blood, collected in a trial of the OX40 agonist ivuxolimab. The receptors originated from an adult with an advanced solid tumor such as melanoma, head and neck, liver or kidney cancer. Both conserved end residues are part of each CDR3. The order of the fields is CDR3 length, V gene, J gene, D gene, clone size, CDR3 DNA, CDR3 protein. A D gene is named only where the DNA matches it firmly. The size of a clone is reported for some rows only, either as once, few or many, or as a class for expanded clones.

16	TRBV15	TRBJ1-4	-	few	TGTGCCACCAGCAGCGAGTTTGGGACAAGGAATGAAAAACTGTTTTTT	CATSSEFGTRNEKLFF
14	TRBV7-2	TRBJ1-4	TRBD1	-	TGTGCCAGCAGCCCGTGGACAGGGAATGAAAAACTGTTTTTT	CASSPWTGNEKLFF
16	TRBV9	TRBJ2-3	-	once	TGTGCCAGCAGCGTAACACAGGAGCGGCGGGTGGATACGCAGTATTTT	CASSVTQERRVDTQYF
15	TRBV6-1	TRBJ1-1	-	once	TGTGCCAGCAGTGTCCTTAGGTTGGGGAACACTGAAGCTTTCTTT	CASSVLRLGNTEAFF
19	TRBV28	TRBJ2-5	-	few	TGTGCCAGCAGTTTCCCTAAGGAATTTGCGGGAACGTACCAAGAGACCCAGTACTTC	CASSFPKEFAGTYQETQYF
14	TRBV28	TRBJ2-1	-	-	TGTGCCAGCAGTTTGAGCGGACAATACAATGAGCAGTTCTTC	CASSLSGQYNEQFF
14	TRBV2	TRBJ1-3	-	-	TGTGCCAGCAGTGGGGGCTTGAATGGAAACACCATATATTTT	CASSGGLNGNTIYF
16	TRBV2	TRBJ2-5	-	-	TGTGCCAGCAGCCCCCCGGAGGGGCGCTTGGGGGAGACCCAGTACTTC	CASSPPEGRLGETQYF
14	TRBV9	TRBJ1-2	TRBD1	-	TGTGCCAGCTACACGACAGGGTCCTCCTATGGCTACACCTTC	CASYTTGSSYGYTF
16	TRBV7-9	TRBJ1-5	TRBD1	few	TGTGCCAGCAGCTCGGGGACAGTTTATAGCAATCAGCCCCAGCATTTT	CASSSGTVYSNQPQHF
14	TRBV29-1	TRBJ2-1	-	-	TGCAGCGTTGAATGGACGGGCTCCTACAATGAGCAGTTCTTC	CSVEWTGSYNEQFF
12	TRBV5-1	TRBJ2-7	-	-	TGCGCCAGCAGTGGGGTTGCCTACGAGCAGTACTTC	CASSGVAYEQYF
14	TRBV4-2	TRBJ1-5	-	-	TGTGCCAGCAGCCAAGTCGGGTCAGATCAGCCCCAGCATTTT	CASSQVGSDQPQHF
14	TRBV5-5	TRBJ1-4	-	-	TGTGCCAGCAGCTTGTCGGGGTATGGTGAAAAACTGTTTTTT	CASSLSGYGEKLFF
16	TRBV6-4	TRBJ1-1	-	-	TGTGCCAGCAGTGACTCGATTAGGGATATGAACACTGAAGCTTTCTTT	CASSDSIRDMNTEAFF
12	TRBV21-1	TRBJ1-2	-	many	TGTGCCAGCAGCAATCATATCTATGGCTACACCTTC	CASSNHIYGYTF
15	TRBV29-1	TRBJ2-5	TRBD2	-	TGCAGCGTCCTGACTAGCGGGGGGGTCCAAGAGACCCAGTACTTC	CSVLTSGGVQETQYF
13	TRBV7-9	TRBJ2-2	-	-	TGTGCCAGCAACGAGGGGCGGACCGGGGAGCTGTTTTTT	CASNEGRTGELFF
12	TRBV7-9	TRBJ2-7	-	-	TGTGCCAGCAGCTTCTCCCCCGTCGAGCAGTACTTC	CASSFSPVEQYF
14	TRBV30	TRBJ1-2	-	-	TGTGCCTGGATTGCAGGGAGTGGGTACTATGGCTACACCTTC	CAWIAGSGYYGYTF
14	TRBV6-5	TRBJ1-4	-	-	TGTGCCAGCAGCGACGCGGCAGGCAGTGAAAAACTGTTTTTT	CASSDAAGSEKLFF
13	TRBV30	TRBJ1-5	-	-	TGTGCCTGGAACACCGTGGCCAATCAGCCCCAGCATTTT	CAWNTVANQPQHF
14	TRBV5-1	TRBJ2-7	TRBD1	-	TGCGCCAGCAGCTTATGGCAGGGGGCTTACGAGCAGTACTTC	CASSLWQGAYEQYF
17	TRBV19	TRBJ2-5	TRBD2	-	TGTGCCAGTAGTGCCCGCTCGCGACTAGCGGGAAGGGAGACCCAGTACTTC	CASSARSRLAGRETQYF
17	TRBV21-1	TRBJ2-1	-	once	TGTGCCAGCAGCAGAAGGGTAGGACTATCCCTCTCTAATGAGCAGTTCTTC	CASSRRVGLSLSNEQFF
18	TRBV27	TRBJ2-5	TRBD2	once	TGTGCCAGCAGCCAAACCCCCCGCGTTAGCGGGACGGGAGAGACCCAGTACTTC	CASSQTPRVSGTGETQYF
14	TRBV4-2	TRBJ2-7	-	-	TGTGCCAGCAGCCAAGATGAGGGTAGCGACGAGCAGTACTTC	CASSQDEGSDEQYF